A single sample is the source of the 25 T cell receptor beta chains below, sequenced in a study of blood T cells in healthy people across ages (dated by TCRdb to about 2015). Libraries came from 5' RACE. These reads were obtained on an Illumina HiSeq 2500. The second PCR ran for roughly 7 to 12 cycles and used a J-beta primer mix along with a sample-barcoded 5' primer. The public reads were reprocessed in TCRdb via fastp at Q25 and MiXCR, keeping in-frame beta chains. Merged by CDR3 protein, the rows form single entries marked with the most common genes and DNA. Here the sample has about 510,000 distinct CDR3 sequences; about 29% occur a single time. The ten largest clones take up roughly 3.5% of the sample. These data were also filed under a second study, of T cells of mothers and their children.

The source material was blood. The receptors come from a boy aged 2-15 years in good health.

The V and J genes are TRBV7-9 and TRBJ2-3, with 7 nucleotides matching TRBD1. Germline loops: CDR1 SEHNR, CDR2 FQNEAQ (reference sequence). J lost 4 bases, V lost 6 bases, and 13 bases had no gene match. The CDR3 extends over 16 amino acids. The CDR3 protein is CASRQTGLRTPDTQYF. CDR3 coding DNA: TGTGCCAGCAGACAGACAGGGCTGCGGACACCAGATACGCAGTATTTT.

This clonotype was seen only a few times. The chain combines TRBV3-1 with TRBJ2-1, with D possibly being TRBD2 (7 bases). CDR1 is LGHDT and CDR2 is YNNKEL in the germline V gene (reference sequence). The V and J ends lost 4 bases and 12 bases respectively, with 19 bases between them. The CDR3 extends over 14 amino acids. CDR3 sequence (DNA): TGTGCCAGCAGCCCTAGCGGCGGGGGCGGTAGGCAGTTCTTC. Its protein is CASSPSGGGGRQFF.

In this sample, this clonotype turned up a few times. The chain uses TRBV24-1 and TRBJ2-5; 9 bases line up with TRBD1. Germline V gives CDR1 KGHDR, CDR2 SFDVKD. CDR3 length: 15 residues. V lost 3 bases to trimming and J lost 3 bases; unmatched junction nucleotides: 4. This CDR3 reads CATSDPGTGKETQYF. CDR3 DNA sequence: TGTGCCACCAGTGATCCCGGGACAGGGAAAGAGACCCAGTACTTC.

A word on this clonotype: Mismatch with germline at one junction end may stem from a read error. The chain uses TRBV2 and TRBJ2-5, with 8 positions matching TRBD1. The J call may be wrong; the DNA end is better matched by TRBJ2-7. Germline V gene lookup returns CDR1 SNHLY and CDR2 FYNNEI. The CDR3 is made up of 15 amino acids. This CDR3 reads CASREGQGGSYEQYF. The DNA of the CDR3 is TGTGCCAGCAGGGAAGGACAGGGTGGTTCCTACGAGCAGTACTTC.

The chain is built from TRBV27 and TRBJ2-7; D possibly corresponds to TRBD2 (6 bases). This CDR3 contains 14 residues. Germline V CDR1 and CDR2: MNHEY, SMNVEV (reference sequence). The V end was cut by 5 bases, the J end by 7 bases, with 18 bases between. The CDR3, as DNA: TGTGCCAGCAGTCGCTCGGTGGGGGGTAAAGAGCAGTACTTC. Amino acids: CASSRSVGGKEQYF.

The genes are TRBV7-6 and TRBJ2-7; 8 bases map to TRBD1. V trimming: 2 bases; J trimming: 7 bases; junction bases outside the gene matches: 7. CDR3 size: 14 residues. Germline V gene lookup returns CDR1 SGHVS and CDR2 FNYEAQ. CDR3 protein: CASSLSDRGDEQYF. For the CDR3, the DNA is TGTGCCAGCAGCTTATCAGACAGGGGTGATGAGCAGTACTTC. The full variable domain, its missing parts supplied by reference TRBV7-6 and TRBJ2-7, is GAGVSQSPRYKVTKRGQDVALRCDPISGHVSLYWYRQALGQGPEFLTYFNYEAQQDKSGLPNDRFSAERPEGSISTLTIQRTEQRDSAMYRCASSLSDRGDEQYFGPGTRLTVT.

This clonotype has just a few counts. The genes are TRBV10-3 and TRBJ2-7; D is perhaps TRBD2 (6 bases). Germline values: CDR1 ENHRY, CDR2 SYGVKD. CDR3 size: 13 residues. V was trimmed by 10 bases and J by 5 bases, leaving 18 bases between them. The CDR3 reads CATRVGGKDEQYF. Here the CDR3 DNA reads TGTGCCACCAGGGTCGGGGGTAAGGACGAGCAGTACTTC.

The chain couples TRBV10-3 to TRBJ2-3; D is unclear. The germline gives CDR1 ENHRY, CDR2 SYGVKD. The length of the CDR3 is 12 residues. V was pared by 6 bases and J by 3 bases, with 7 bases between. CDR3 sequence: CAIRDLTDTQYF. Written as DNA, the CDR3 is TGTGCCATCAGGGACCTGACAGATACGCAGTATTTT.

In nucleotides, the CDR3 is TGCGCCAGCAGCACCTGGACAGGGAGATGGACTGAAGCTTTCTTT. This encodes CASSTWTGRWTEAFF. The rearrangement links TRBV5-1 to TRBJ1-1; TRBD1 aligns across 8 bases. The trim removed 4 bases at V and 5 bases at J, leaving 10 bases unmatched. The germline V gene encodes CDR1 SGHRS and CDR2 YFSETQ. The CDR3 is made up of 15 amino acids.

The J gene is TRBJ2-5, the V gene TRBV7-8, with TRBD2 matching 7 bases. V lost 1 base to trimming and J lost 3 bases; unmatched junction nucleotides: 5. Germline V gene lookup returns CDR1 SGHVS and CDR2 FQNEAQ. This CDR3 region has 15 residues. The CDR3 bases are TGTGCCAGCAGCTTAGTTAGTCTAGCGGAAGAGACCCAGTACTTC. Encoded protein: CASSLVSLAEETQYF. The variable domain in full, with the rest retrieved from reference TRBV7-8 and TRBJ2-5, is GAGVSQSPRYKVAKRGQDVALRCDPISGHVSLFWYQQALGQGPEFLTYFQNEAQLDKSGLPSDRFFAERPEGSVSTLKIQRTQQEDSAVYLCASSLVSLAEETQYFGPGTRLLVL.

The chain has TRBV18 and TRBJ2-5; D is possibly TRBD2 (6 bases). V lost 2 bases and J 1 base, leaving 14 bases between the germline ends. CDR1 is KGHSH, CDR2 LQKENI, per germline. This CDR3 is built from 16 residues. This chain's CDR3 is CASSPVNGGLQETQYF. The CDR3 nucleotides are TGTGCCAGCTCACCAGTTAACGGGGGACTCCAAGAGACCCAGTACTTC.

The J gene is TRBJ2-3, the V gene TRBV9; 9 positions match TRBD1. The CDR3 is 15 amino acids. Germline lookup yields CDR1 SGDLS and CDR2 YYNGEE. V dropped 4 bases and J dropped 4; count of bases not matched to a gene: 7. CDR3 DNA sequence: TGTGCCAGCAGCTCCCGGACAGGGGCGCCAGATACGCAGTATTTT. Amino acid sequence: CASSSRTGAPDTQYF.

The chain uses TRBV7-4 and TRBJ1-5; the D is unclear. Germline V gives CDR1 SGHVT, CDR2 SQSDAQ. The V and J ends lost 5 bases and 0 bases respectively, with 14 bases between them. This CDR3 region has 16 residues. DNA for the CDR3: TGTGCCAGCAGCCCCCGGGGTAGGTATAGCAATCAGCCCCAGCATTTT. This sequence encodes CASSPRGRYSNQPQHF.

The sample holds a few counts of this clonotype. This chain links TRBV19 with TRBJ2-2; D gene ambiguous. Trimming cost V 3 bases and J 5 bases, with 10 bases left between them. The CDR3 runs 14 residues. CDR1 and CDR2 (germline): LNHDA, SQIVND (reference sequence). The CDR3 region is CASSIERRTGELFF. In nucleotides, the CDR3 is TGTGCCAGTAGTATCGAACGGCGTACCGGGGAGCTGTTTTTT.

This clonotype was found many times. The chain couples TRBV6-1 to TRBJ1-6, with a weak D call TRBD1 (6 bases). V was trimmed by 2 bases and J by 7 bases, leaving 12 bases between them. The CDR3 runs to 15 residues. Germline V CDR1 and CDR2: MNHNS, SASEGT. The CDR3 sequence: CASSERGGANSPLHF. The CDR3 DNA sequence: TGTGCCAGCAGTGAACGAGGGGGTGCGAATTCACCCCTCCACTTT.

This clonotype was picked up a small number of times. This rearrangement joins TRBV12-3 or TRBV12-4 to TRBJ2-5; 9 bases align to TRBD2. Losses at the gene ends were 5 bases for V and 1 base for J; bases not matched to a gene: 5. The CDR3 has 15 amino acids. The CDR3 loop is CASSPGTSLQETQYF. The CDR3 DNA reads TGTGCCAGCAGTCCGGGGACTAGCCTCCAAGAGACCCAGTACTTC.

The chain is built from TRBV20-1 and TRBJ2-1; 12 bases align to TRBD2. Germline V gene sequence: CDR1 DFQATT, CDR2 SNEGSKA (reference sequence). The CDR3 totals 18 residues. J lost 7 bases, V lost 2 bases, and 15 bases had no gene match. The CDR3 region has the DNA TGCAGTGCTAGACCCGGGCTAGCGGGGGGGCTTGGCCGTAATGAGCAGTTCTTC. Protein product: CSARPGLAGGLGRNEQFF.

This clonotype occurred a few times. V usage is TRBV29-1 and J usage is TRBJ2-2; 10 bases agree with TRBD2. The CDR3 totals 14 residues. In germline, CDR1 is SQVTM, CDR2 ANQGSEA. The ends lost 5 bases at V and 0 bases at J; junction bases unmatched: 0. CDR3 protein: CSVTSGTNTGELFF. The CDR3, as DNA: TGCAGCGTTACTAGCGGGACGAACACCGGGGAGCTGTTTTTT.

The chain is built from TRBV20-1 and TRBJ2-3; perhaps TRBD1 as D (6 bases). The J call is doubtful: the DNA matches TRBJ1-5 better. This CDR3 region has 15 residues. Germline V CDR1 and CDR2: DFQATT, SNEGSKA (reference sequence). The CDR3 reads CSARDSGGPGDTQHF. Written as DNA, the CDR3 is TGCAGTGCTAGAGATAGCGGGGGGCCCGGGGATACGCAGCATTTT.

This clonotype was counted between two and nine times. The genes are TRBV6-5 and TRBJ2-5, with TRBD1 matching over 7 bases. Losses at the gene ends were 2 bases for V and 4 bases for J; bases not matched to a gene: 1. CDR3 size: 13 residues. Germline V gene data show CDR1 as MNHEY and CDR2 as SVGAGI. Written as DNA, the CDR3 is TGTGCCAGCAGTTACGGGACAGCAGAGACCCAGTACTTC. The encoded protein is CASSYGTAETQYF.

This clonotype has a handful of counts. As DNA, the CDR3 is TGTGCCAGCAGGGCCACTGAAGCTTTCTTT. As protein: CASRATEAFF. V gene TRBV7-9 combines with J gene TRBJ1-1; no clear D. The V end lost 6 bases, the J end lost 4 bases, and 3 bases lay between the germline ends. Germline loops: CDR1 SEHNR, CDR2 FQNEAQ (reference sequence). This CDR3 comprises 10 residues.

This chain uses TRBV6-5 with TRBJ1-6; 12 nucleotides align to TRBD1. V lost 4 bases to trimming and J lost 4 bases; unmatched junction nucleotides: 8. This CDR3 is built from 18 residues. The germline V gene encodes CDR1 MNHEY and CDR2 SVGAGI. The CDR3 DNA sequence: TGTGCCAGCAGTTTTCTTCCGGGACAGGGGGCGTATAATTCACCCCTCCACTTT. Translation: CASSFLPGQGAYNSPLHF.

V is TRBV6-5 and J is TRBJ2-5; D possibly corresponds to TRBD2 (6 bases). Gene TRBJ2-1 matches the end of the DNA better, so the J call may be wrong. Germline-derived CDR1 and CDR2 are MNHEY and SVGAGI. CDR3 size: 13 residues. The CDR3 nucleotides read TGTGCCAGCAGCCGACAGTGGGGGGTTGAGCAGTTCTTC. Protein sequence: CASSRQWGVEQFF.

A few counts support this clonotype. The chain is built from TRBV2 and TRBJ1-5; tentatively, D is TRBD1 (5 bases). Trimming left V 4 bases short and J 5 bases short, with 12 bases between. This CDR3 comprises 14 residues. Germline-derived CDR1 and CDR2 are SNHLY and FYNNEI. In DNA form, the CDR3 reads TGTGCCAGCAGTGCGGAGGGGAGGGATCAGCCCCAGCATTTT. This gives the protein CASSAEGRDQPQHF.

This clonotype was seen ten or more times. The rearrangement joins TRBV7-9 to TRBJ1-6; a possible D gene is TRBD1 (5 bases). Germline-derived CDR1 and CDR2 are SEHNR and FQNEAQ (reference sequence). Between the trimmed V and J ends, which lost 5 bases and 7 bases, there was a span of 12 bases. The CDR3 covers 14 residues. The CDR3 DNA follows: TGTGCCAGCAGCCCCGGGACGGAGAATTCACCCCTCCACTTT. Its protein product is CASSPGTENSPLHF. Filled out from reference TRBV7-9 and TRBJ1-6, the complete variable domain reads DTGVSQNPRHKITKRGQNVTFRCDPISEHNRLYWYRQTLGQGPEFLTYFQNEAQLEKSRLLSDRFSAERPKGSFSTLEIQRTEQGDSAMYLCASSPGTENSPLHFGNGTRLTVT.